Below are 18 T cell receptor beta chains sequenced from a single sample in a study of shared clonotypes between healthy human individuals. Assay used: immunoSEQ multiplex PCR; TCRdb lists only in-frame clones, some missing. The sample lists about 2.4 million clones; more than 85% were seen once. Source material: naive CD4+ T cells from PBMCs. As to subset: CD45RA+ positively selected. These receptors originate from a young man in good health. Some clones in this sample may be carry-over from other donors' samples.

The chain employs TRBV15 and TRBJ2-5; TRBD1 might be the D (6 bases). The CDR3 has 13 residues. Germline CDR1 is LNHNV and CDR2 is YYDKDF (reference sequence). Trimming pared 6 bases from V and 2 bases from J, leaving 10 bases between. The CDR3 sequence: CATRWTDQETQYF. The CDR3 DNA follows: TGTGCCACCAGGTGGACAGATCAAGAGACCCAGTACTTC. Full variable domain (rest looked up from reference TRBV15 and TRBJ2-5): DAMVIQNPRYQVTQFGKPVTLSCSQTLNHNVMYWYQQKSSQAPKLLFHYYDKDFNNEADTPDNFQSRRPNTSFCFLDIRSPGLGDTAMYLCATRWTDQETQYFGPGTRLLVL.

V usage is TRBV19 and J usage is TRBJ1-5, with TRBD1 as a possible D gene (6 bases). This CDR3 is 14 amino acids long. Trimming took 5 bases from V and 5 from J, leaving 13 bases between them. Germline lookup yields CDR1 LNHDA and CDR2 SQIVND (reference sequence). CDR3 in DNA: TGTGCCAGTAGTGTTCCCGGGGGGCATCAGCCCCAGCATTTT. It translates to CASSVPGGHQPQHF. Supplemented by reference TRBV19 and TRBJ1-5, the full variable domain reads DGGITQSPKYLFRKEGQNVTLSCEQNLNHDAMYWYRQDPGQGLRLIYYSQIVNDFQKGDIAEGYSVSREKKESFPLTVTSAQKNPTAFYLCASSVPGGHQPQHFGDGTRLSIL.

V is TRBV5-1 and J is TRBJ1-5; TRBD1 might be the D (5 bases). Trimming cost V 2 bases and J 0 bases, with 12 bases left between them. The CDR3 is made up of 16 amino acids. The germline gives CDR1 SGHRS, CDR2 YFSETQ. Here the CDR3 reads CASSFDSRNSNQPQHF. The CDR3, as DNA: TGCGCCAGCAGCTTTGACAGTCGAAATAGCAATCAGCCCCAGCATTTT.

The chain combines TRBV29-1 with TRBJ2-5; D is unresolved. This CDR3 comprises 13 residues. CDR1 SQVTM and CDR2 ANQGSEA come from the germline V gene. V lost 8 bases, J lost 2 bases, and 15 bases lay in between. CDR3 residues: CSIVFAVQETQYF. DNA of the CDR3: TGCAGCATCGTTTTCGCGGTACAAGAGACCCAGTACTTC.

The chain carries TRBV14 and TRBJ1-1; possible D gene TRBD1, 6 bases. Germline-derived CDR1 and CDR2 are SGHDN and FVKESK. The CDR3 is made up of 16 amino acids. V was clipped by 0 bases and J by 1 base, with 12 bases between them. The CDR3 loop is CASSQDWWDKNTEAFF. CDR3 DNA sequence: TGTGCCAGCAGCCAAGATTGGTGGGACAAGAACACTGAAGCTTTCTTT. Complete variable domain (other parts from reference TRBV14 and TRBJ1-1): EAGVTQFPSHSVIEKGQTVTLRCDPISGHDNLYWYRRVMGKEIKFLLHFVKESKQDESGMPNNRFLAERTGGTYSTLKVQPAELEDSGVYFCASSQDWWDKNTEAFFGQGTRLTVV.

The chain employs TRBV5-1 and TRBJ1-2; D may be TRBD1 (6 bases). V was trimmed by 0 bases and J by 5 bases, leaving 20 bases between them. Looked up from germline, CDR1 is SGHRS and CDR2 is YFSETQ. The CDR3 runs 17 residues. As DNA, the CDR3 is TGCGCCAGCAGCTTGGACCCAGGGGTTAAGGGGAGTTATGGCTACACCTTC. It encodes CASSLDPGVKGSYGYTF.

The chain couples TRBV29-1 to TRBJ2-5, with TRBD2 identical over 13 bases. The junction had 11 bases not matched to a gene; V was cut back by 6 bases and J by 1 base. The CDR3 length is 17 residues. Germline loops: CDR1 SQVTM, CDR2 ANQGSEA. The CDR3: CSVGRLAGGPFQETQYF. The CDR3 region has the DNA TGCAGCGTAGGTAGACTAGCGGGAGGCCCCTTCCAAGAGACCCAGTACTTC.

The gene calls are TRBV10-3 and TRBJ1-1, with D possibly being TRBD1 (5 bases). The CDR3 is 13 amino acids. V lost 5 bases and J 1 base, leaving 8 bases between the germline ends. The germline gives CDR1 ENHRY, CDR2 SYGVKD. CDR3 sequence: CAISSGWNTEAFF. DNA of the CDR3: TGTGCCATCAGTTCAGGGTGGAACACTGAAGCTTTCTTT.

The chain uses TRBV28 and TRBJ1-5; 9 bases align to TRBD1. The CDR3 spans 17 residues. The J segment lost 0 bases and the V segment lost 4 bases, leaving 7 bases of the junction unmatched. Germline V lookup: CDR1 MDHEN, CDR2 SYDVKM. The CDR3 loop is CASSSGTGYYSNQPQHF. Here the CDR3 DNA reads TGTGCCAGCAGTTCCGGGACAGGGTATTATAGCAATCAGCCCCAGCATTTT.

The chain links TRBV6-1 to TRBJ1-6; D is uncertain. The CDR3 loop spans 14 amino acids. Germline values: CDR1 MNHNS, CDR2 SASEGT. Trimming stripped 6 bases from V and 7 bases from J, with 13 bases between. Here the CDR3 DNA reads TGTGCCAGCAGACACCGTTCTCTGAATTCACCCCTCCACTTT. Translation gives CASRHRSLNSPLHF.

The rearrangement joins TRBV6-1 to TRBJ2-7; 8 positions match TRBD1. This CDR3 comprises 15 residues. CDR1 is MNHNS, CDR2 SASEGT, per germline. The ends lost 7 bases at V and 2 bases at J; junction bases unmatched: 10. The CDR3 DNA is TGTGCCAGCATCAGGGCGCCGGGACAGGCCTACGAGCAGTACTTC. It codes for CASIRAPGQAYEQYF.

The chain recombines TRBV7-8 with TRBJ1-5; 7 nucleotides match TRBD1. The CDR3 sequence is 16 residues long. J gave up 0 bases and V 3 bases, and 5 bases lay outside the gene matches. Germline CDR1 and CDR2: SGHVS and FQNEAQ. The DNA for the CDR3 is TGTGCCAGCAGCTTGGGGACAGCGTATAGCAATCAGCCCCAGCATTTT. Translated: CASSLGTAYSNQPQHF.

CDR3 bases: TGTGCCAGCAGTTTGGTAGCGAGATACACCGGGGAGCTGTTTTTT. Its translation is CASSLVARYTGELFF. J is TRBJ2-2 and V is TRBV27, with a tentative D call TRBD2 (5 bases). Between the trimmed V and J ends, which lost 3 bases and 3 bases, there was a span of 11 bases. CDR3 length equals 15 residues. Germline lookup yields CDR1 MNHEY and CDR2 SMNVEV (reference sequence).

The chain carries TRBV6-6 and TRBJ1-1, with TRBD1 identical over 9 bases. Germline V gives CDR1 MNHNY, CDR2 SVGAGI (reference sequence). The CDR3 has 14 residues. The J segment lost 5 bases and the V segment lost 7 bases, leaving 8 bases of the junction unmatched. This chain's CDR3 is CASTEQGAMTEAFF. The CDR3 DNA reads TGTGCCAGCACAGAACAGGGGGCTATGACTGAAGCTTTCTTT.

This rearrangement joins TRBV5-1 to TRBJ2-3; D uncertain. This CDR3 comprises 15 residues. The V end was cut by 0 bases, the J end by 4 bases, with 12 bases between. The V gene's germline CDR1 is SGHRS and CDR2 YFSETQ. The CDR3 nucleotides read TGCGCCAGCAGCTTGGGGGAATGGGGTGCAGATACGCAGTATTTT. Protein: CASSLGEWGADTQYF. Full variable domain (rest looked up from reference TRBV5-1 and TRBJ2-3): KAGVTQTPRYLIKTRGQQVTLSCSPISGHRSVSWYQQTPGQGLQFLFEYFSETQRNKGNFPGRFSGRQFSNSRSEMNVSTLELGDSALYLCASSLGEWGADTQYFGPGTRLTVL.

CDR3 nucleotides: TGTGCCTGGAGTGGGACTAGCCGTATGAAGTACTTC. Residues: CAWSGTSRMKYF. The chain recombines TRBV30 with TRBJ2-5; 8 positions match TRBD2. The CDR3 spans 12 residues. CDR1 is GTSNPN and CDR2 is SVGIG in the germline V gene (reference sequence). Losses at the gene ends were 1 base for V and 12 bases for J; bases not matched to a gene: 7.

Only one count was recorded for this clone. The chain carries TRBV6-5 and TRBJ2-7; unclear D gene. Germline loops: CDR1 MNHEY, CDR2 SVGAGI. The CDR3 length is 16 residues. V lost 0 bases and J lost 2, with 14 bases in between. The CDR3 nucleotides read TGTGCCAGCAGTTACTCCTGGGCCACCCCAACCTACGAGCAGTACTTC. Amino acid sequence: CASSYSWATPTYEQYF.

The chain links TRBV28 to TRBJ1-1; D not resolved. CDR1 is MDHEN, CDR2 SYDVKM, per germline. With 2 bases removed from V and 1 base from J, the gap between germline ends came to 14 bases. This CDR3 is 16 amino acids long. The DNA for the CDR3 is TGTGCCAGCAGTTTAAAGTACAAACCGAGGAACACTGAAGCTTTCTTT. It yields the protein CASSLKYKPRNTEAFF.